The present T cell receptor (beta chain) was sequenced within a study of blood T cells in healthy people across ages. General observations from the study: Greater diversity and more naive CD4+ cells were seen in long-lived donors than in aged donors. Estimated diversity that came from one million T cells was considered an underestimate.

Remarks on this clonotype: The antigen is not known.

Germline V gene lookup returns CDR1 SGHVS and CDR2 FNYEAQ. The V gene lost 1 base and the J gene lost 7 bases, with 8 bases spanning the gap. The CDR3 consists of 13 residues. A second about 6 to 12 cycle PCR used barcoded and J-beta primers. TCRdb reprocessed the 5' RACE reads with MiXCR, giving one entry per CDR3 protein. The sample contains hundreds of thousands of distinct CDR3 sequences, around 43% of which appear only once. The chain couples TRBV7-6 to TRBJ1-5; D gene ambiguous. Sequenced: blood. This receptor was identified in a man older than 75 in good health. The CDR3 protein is CASSLDRAQPQHF. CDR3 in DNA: TGTGCCAGCAGCTTAGATAGGGCGCAGCCCCAGCATTTT.